Reported below is one T cell receptor beta chain. Its antigen is undetermined. Trimming pared 8 bases from V and 5 bases from J, leaving 9 bases between. The CDR3 sequence is 12 residues long. Germline CDR1 reads MNHEY; CDR2 reads SVGEGT. The authors obtained PBMCs from 7.5 to 10 ml of fresh peripheral blood. Amplified TCR beta CDR3 regions derived from RNA transcripts. The HTBI primer set drove a first-round RT-PCR of the TCR CDR3. TCRdb redid the calling of the multiplex PCR reads with MiXCR, one entry per CDR3 protein. The sample consists of hundreds of thousands of distinct CDR3 sequences, less than 30% of them appearing once. These data originate in a study of T cells in Graves' hyperthyroidism and ophthalmopathy. On the study more broadly: Peripheral blood was collected at initial diagnosis, before any treatment.

Points from the study as a whole: Peripheral blood also featured most of the thyroid clonotypes expanded above 0.001. In the analysis, a 13 V-J model separated ophthalmopathy from stable hyperthyroidism.

The clonotype was recovered from a man aged 40-55 years with Graves' hyperthyroidism that later progressed to Graves' ophthalmopathy. The V and J genes are TRBV6-2 or TRBV6-3 and TRBJ2-2; D unclear. The material sequenced was blood. The CDR3 region has the DNA TGTGCCAGCGCGAGGAATACCGGGGAGCTGTTTTTT. It translates to CASARNTGELFF.